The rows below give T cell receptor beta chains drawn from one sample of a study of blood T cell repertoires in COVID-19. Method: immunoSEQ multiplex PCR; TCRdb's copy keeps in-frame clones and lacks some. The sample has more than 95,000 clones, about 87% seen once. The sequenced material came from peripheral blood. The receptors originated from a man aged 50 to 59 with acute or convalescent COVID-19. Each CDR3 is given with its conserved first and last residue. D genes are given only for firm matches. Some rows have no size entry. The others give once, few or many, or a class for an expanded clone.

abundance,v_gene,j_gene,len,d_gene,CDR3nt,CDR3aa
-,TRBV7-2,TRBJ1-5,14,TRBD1,TGTGCCAGCAGCCGGGACAGGGGATTTCAGCCCCAGCATTTT,CASSRDRGFQPQHF
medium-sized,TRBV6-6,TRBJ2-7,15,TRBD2,TGTGCCAGCATGGACGCCGGGACTAGCTTCTACGAGCAGTACTTC,CASMDAGTSFYEQYF
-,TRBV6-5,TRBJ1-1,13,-,TGTGCCAGCACCGACAGTTTGAACACTGAAGCTTTCTTT,CASTDSLNTEAFF
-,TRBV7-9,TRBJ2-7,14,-,TGTGCCAGCAGCTTAGGCGCGCTCTCCTACGAGCAGTACTTC,CASSLGALSYEQYF
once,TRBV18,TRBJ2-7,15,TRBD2,TGTGCCAGCTCACCCCCGGGAGGGACCTATTACGAGCAGTACTTC,CASSPPGGTYYEQYF
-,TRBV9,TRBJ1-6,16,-,TGTGCCAGCAGCGAAGGGGCGGGGGTCAGAAATTCACCCCTCCACTTT,CASSEGAGVRNSPLHF
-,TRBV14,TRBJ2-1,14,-,TGTGCCAGCAGCCAAGCGGTCTCCTACAATGAGCAGTTCTTC,CASSQAVSYNEQFF
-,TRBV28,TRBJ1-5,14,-,TGTGCCAGCAGTCTAGTCGGTTTAAATCAGCCCCAGCATTTT,CASSLVGLNQPQHF
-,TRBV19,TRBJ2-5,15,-,TGTGCCAGTAGTGCGGAGGGGACCTCAAGAGAGGCCCAGTACTTC,CASSAEGTSREAQYF
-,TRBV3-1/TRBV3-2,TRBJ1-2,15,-,TGTGCCAGCAGTCACAACGACAAACCTAACTATGGCTACACCTTC,CASSHNDKPNYGYTF
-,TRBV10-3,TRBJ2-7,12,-,TGTGCCCTCTCGGACAGTTCCTACGAGCAGTACTTC,CALSDSSYEQYF
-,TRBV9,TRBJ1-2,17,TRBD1,TGTGCCAGCAGCGTAGGAGGACAGGGGGCCCATATCTATGGCTACACCTTC,CASSVGGQGAHIYGYTF
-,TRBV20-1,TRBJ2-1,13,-,TGCAGTGCTAGTTGGAGGGTAGGCAATGAGCAGTTCTTC,CSASWRVGNEQFF
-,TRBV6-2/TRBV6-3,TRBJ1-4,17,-,TGTGCCAGCAGTTACTCGACACCGGAGGGAACTAATGAAAAACTGTTTTTT,CASSYSTPEGTNEKLFF
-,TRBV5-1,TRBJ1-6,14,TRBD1,TGCGCCAGCAGGCCCGACAGGGATAATTCACCCCTCCACTTT,CASRPDRDNSPLHF
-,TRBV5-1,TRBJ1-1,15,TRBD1,TGCGCCAGCAGCTTGGGGGGGACAGCGAACACTGAAGCTTTCTTT,CASSLGGTANTEAFF
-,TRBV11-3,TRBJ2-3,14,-,TGTGCCAGCAGCTTCCTCGGGAACACAGATACGCAGTATTTT,CASSFLGNTDTQYF
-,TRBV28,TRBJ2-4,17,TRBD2,TGTGCCAGCAGTTTACCCGGACTAGCGTCGGCCAAAAACATTCAGTACTTC,CASSLPGLASAKNIQYF
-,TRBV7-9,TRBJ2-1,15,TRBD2,TGTGCCAGCAGCCCCAGACTAGCGGGATACAATGAGCAGTTCTTC,CASSPRLAGYNEQFF
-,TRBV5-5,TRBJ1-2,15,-,TGTGCCAGCAGCCCAATTCCGACAGGCAACTATGGCTACACCTTC,CASSPIPTGNYGYTF
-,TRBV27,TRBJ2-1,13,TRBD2,TGTGCCAGTACCTGGGAGGGGACCAATGAGCAGTTCTTC,CASTWEGTNEQFF
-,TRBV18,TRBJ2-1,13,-,TGTGCCAGCTCACGGGACATCTACAATGAGCAGTTCTTC,CASSRDIYNEQFF
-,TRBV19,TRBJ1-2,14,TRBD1,TGTGCCAGTAGTTACAGGGGCCTGAGCTATGGCTACACCTTC,CASSYRGLSYGYTF
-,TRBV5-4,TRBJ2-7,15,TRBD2,TGTGCCAGCAGCAAAACTAGCGGAGGACCAAGCGAGCAGTACTTC,CASSKTSGGPSEQYF
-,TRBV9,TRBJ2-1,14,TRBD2,TGTGCCAGCAGCATTCGACTAGCGGGAGATGAGCAGTTCTTC,CASSIRLAGDEQFF
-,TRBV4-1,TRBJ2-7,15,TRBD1,TGCGCCAGCAGCCACCCGGGACAGCGTTTTGTGGAGCAGTACTTC,CASSHPGQRFVEQYF
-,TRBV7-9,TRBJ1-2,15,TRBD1,TGTGCCAGCAGCTTTGATGGGACAGGGGGCTATGGCTACACCTTC,CASSFDGTGGYGYTF
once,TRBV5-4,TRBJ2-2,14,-,TGTGCCAGCAGCTTGTACGGCGGAACCGGGGAGCTGTTTTTT,CASSLYGGTGELFF
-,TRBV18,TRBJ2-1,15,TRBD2,TGTGCCAGCTCGCCCTTAGCGGGAAATTACAATGAGCAGTTCTTC,CASSPLAGNYNEQFF
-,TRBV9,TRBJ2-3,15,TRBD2,TGTGCCAGCAGCGCCACTAGCGGGAGAACAGATACGCAGTATTTT,CASSATSGRTDTQYF
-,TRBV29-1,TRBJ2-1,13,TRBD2,TGCAGCGTTGACGGGAGGGCCCTTGGGGAGCAGTTCTTC,CSVDGRALGEQFF
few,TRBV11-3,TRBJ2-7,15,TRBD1,TGTGCCAGCAGCTTACCACAGGGGGCTCGCTACGAGCAGTACTTC,CASSLPQGARYEQYF
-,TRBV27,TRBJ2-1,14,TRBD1,TGTGCCACTATGCACAGGGGGCACTTCAATGAGCAGTTCTTC,CATMHRGHFNEQFF
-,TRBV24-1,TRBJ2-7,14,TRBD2,TGTGCCACCAGTGAAACGGGAGGGGCCTACGAGCAGTACTTC,CATSETGGAYEQYF
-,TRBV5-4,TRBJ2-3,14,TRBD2,TGTGCCAGCAGCTTAGCGGGAGGTGCAGATACGCAGTATTTT,CASSLAGGADTQYF
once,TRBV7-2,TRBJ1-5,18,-,TGTGCCAGCAGCTTACCAAGGCAGGGAATGGGGAGCAATCAGCCCCAGCATTTT,CASSLPRQGMGSNQPQHF
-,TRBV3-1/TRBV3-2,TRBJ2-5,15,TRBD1,TGTGCCAGCAGCCAACGGACAGGGAAGGGAGAGACCCAGTACTTC,CASSQRTGKGETQYF
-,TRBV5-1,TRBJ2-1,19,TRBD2,TGCGCCAGCAGCTTTGGAGCTAGCGGGAGGGCCGCGAGTTTGAATGAGCAGTTCTTC,CASSFGASGRAASLNEQFF
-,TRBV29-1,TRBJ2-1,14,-,TGCAGCGTTCCCCAGAGGGGGATGTACAATGAGCAGTTCTTC,CSVPQRGMYNEQFF
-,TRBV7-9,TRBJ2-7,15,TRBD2,TGTGCCAGCAGTAGGTTTCTAAGCGGGAACGGCGAGCAGTACTTC,CASSRFLSGNGEQYF
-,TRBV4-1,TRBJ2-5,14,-,TGCGCCAGCAGCCCCGACGATACGGGGGAGACCCAGTACTTC,CASSPDDTGETQYF
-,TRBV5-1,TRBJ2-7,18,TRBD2,TGCGCCAGCAGCTTTTACCCCTTTGGGGGGGATGTCTTATACGAGCAGTACTTC,CASSFYPFGGDVLYEQYF
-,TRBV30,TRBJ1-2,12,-,TGTGCCTGGAGTACGGGCGCAGGGGCGAACACCTTC,CAWSTGAGANTF
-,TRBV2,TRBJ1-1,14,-,TGTGCCAGCAGTGAAGCCACTATGAACACTGAAGCTTTCTTT,CASSEATMNTEAFF
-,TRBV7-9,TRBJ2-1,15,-,TGTGCCAGCAGCTACGGGGGACAGTATTGGAATGAGCAGTTCTTC,CASSYGGQYWNEQFF
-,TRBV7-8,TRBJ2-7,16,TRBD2,TGTGCCAGCAGCTTAGAGTATCGCGGGAGGGCCCAAGAGCAGTACTTC,CASSLEYRGRAQEQYF
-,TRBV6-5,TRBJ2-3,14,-,TGTGCCAGCATGGCAGGGGACAACACAGATACGCAGTATTTT,CASMAGDNTDTQYF
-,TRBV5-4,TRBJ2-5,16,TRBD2,TGTGCCAGCAGCCTCATTATAGCGGGAGGGCCGGAGACCCAGTACTTC,CASSLIIAGGPETQYF
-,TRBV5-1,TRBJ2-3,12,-,TGCGCCAGCCGTGAGGGCACAGATACGCAGTATTTT,CASREGTDTQYF
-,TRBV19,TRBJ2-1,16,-,TGTGCCAGTAGCGCTACTTACTACGGAGTTTACAATGAGCAGTTCTTC,CASSATYYGVYNEQFF
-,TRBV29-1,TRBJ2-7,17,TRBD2,TGCAGCGTTGAAGATCGTTCAGCGGGAGGGCTTAGGTACGAGCAGTACTTC,CSVEDRSAGGLRYEQYF
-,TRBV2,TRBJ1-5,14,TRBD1,TGTGCCAGCAGTCCAGACAGGGTTCGTCAGCCCCAGCATTTT,CASSPDRVRQPQHF